This entry lists 17 T cell receptor beta chains sequenced from one sample in a study of neoadjuvant anti-PD-1 for oral cavity cancer. TCRdb's copy holds only in-frame clones and misses some; the assay was immunoSEQ multiplex PCR. Of about 14,000 clones detected, about two thirds appear once; the ten largest clones hold approximately 3.1%. As to time point: after neoadjuvant nivolumab, at surgical resection. Specimen: PBMCs, collected after nivolumab (anti-PD-1) treatment. These receptors all stem from a person aged 35-79 years with oral cavity squamous cell carcinoma.

The V gene is TRBV5-1, the J gene TRBJ2-1; 7 positions match TRBD2. Germline CDR1 and CDR2: SGHRS and YFSETQ. This CDR3 spans 16 amino acids. The V segment lost 0 bases and the J segment 0 bases; nucleotides outside the gene matches: 3. The CDR3 sequence is CASSLELAGSYNEQFF. The CDR3 region has the DNA TGCGCCAGCAGCTTGGAGTTAGCGGGCTCCTACAATGAGCAGTTCTTC.

V and J are TRBV11-2 and TRBJ2-7; 7 nucleotides align to TRBD2. V gave up 5 bases and J gave up 0 bases; unmatched junction bases: 4. The CDR3 runs 14 residues. Looked up from germline, CDR1 is SGHAT and CDR2 is FQNNGV. The CDR3 DNA follows: TGTGCCAGCAGCCGAGCGGGGAGCTCCTACGAGCAGTACTTC. Translated, it gives CASSRAGSSYEQYF.

V usage is TRBV27 and J usage is TRBJ2-7; D not resolved. The V end lost 6 bases, the J end lost 0 bases, and 12 bases lay between the germline ends. Germline V gene sequence: CDR1 MNHEY, CDR2 SMNVEV (reference sequence). The CDR3 totals 14 residues. In nucleotides, the CDR3 is TGTGCCAGCAGGCCAGTGGGCGGCTCCTACGAGCAGTACTTC. As protein: CASRPVGGSYEQYF.

CDR3 coding DNA: TGTGCCTCCAGGGGGGCGGCCGGGGAGCTGTTTTTT. It translates to CASRGAAGELFF. The chain has TRBV6-6 and TRBJ2-2; D may be TRBD1 (7 bases). The germline V gene has CDR1 MNHNY and CDR2 SVGAGI (reference sequence). The CDR3 spans 12 residues. The germline V and J ends were trimmed by 11 bases and 6 bases, with 13 bases remaining between them.

This chain joins TRBV10-3 and TRBJ1-1; D is uncertain. V lost 4 bases, J lost 0 bases, and 9 bases lay in between. The CDR3 covers 14 residues. The germline V gene encodes CDR1 ENHRY and CDR2 SYGVKD. In DNA, the CDR3 is TGTGCCATCAGTGGGAACAGTTTGAACACTGAAGCTTTCTTT. It is translated as CAISGNSLNTEAFF.

This chain links TRBV9 with TRBJ2-1; 15 bases align to TRBD2. The CDR3 is 16 amino acids. The germline gives CDR1 SGDLS, CDR2 YYNGEE. Trimming at V came to 1 base and at J to 10 bases, leaving 6 bases not matched to a gene. CDR3 bases: TGTGCCAGCAGCGTAACCGGACTAGCGGGAGGGCGGGAGCAGTTCTTC. This translates into CASSVTGLAGGREQFF.

The genes are TRBV6-5 and TRBJ1-6, with D maybe TRBD1 (5 bases). This CDR3 is built from 14 residues. The ends were cut back, 8 bases at V and 12 bases at J, with 20 bases in the middle. CDR1 and CDR2 (germline): MNHEY, SVGAGI. CDR3 in amino acids: CASRPGTALEPLHF. CDR3 DNA sequence: TGTGCCAGCCGCCCCGGGACGGCTCTTGAACCCCTCCACTTT.

The chain couples TRBV2 to TRBJ2-5; 11 bases line up with TRBD1. The CDR3 runs 14 residues. With V trimmed by 6 bases and J by 5 bases, 5 bases remained unmatched. Germline CDR1 is SNHLY and CDR2 is FYNNEI. CDR3 nucleotides: TGTGCCAGCAGCGGACAGGGGGCTGGGGAGACCCAGTACTTC. It specifies CASSGQGAGETQYF. The full variable domain, in which reference TRBV2 and TRBJ2-5 provide the parts outside the CDR3, is EPEVTQTPSHQVTQMGQEVILRCVPISNHLYFYWYRQILGQKVEFLVSFYNNEISEKSEIFDDQFSVERPDGSNFTLKIRSTKLEDSAMYFCASSGQGAGETQYFGPGTRLLVL.

The CDR3: CASSLGGAYHNEQFF. The CDR3 nucleotides are TGTGCCAGCAGTTTAGGAGGGGCTTATCACAATGAGCAGTTCTTC. The chain uses TRBV27 and TRBJ2-1; D perhaps matches TRBD2 (6 bases). The ends were cut back, 2 bases at V and 5 bases at J, with 13 bases in the middle. The CDR3 totals 15 residues. Germline CDR1 reads MNHEY; CDR2 reads SMNVEV (reference sequence).

The J gene is TRBJ2-1, the V gene TRBV9, with D uncertain. CDR1 and CDR2 from the germline V gene are SGDLS and YYNGEE. V lost 3 bases to trimming and J lost 7 bases, with 14 bases between them. This CDR3 has 14 amino acids. The CDR3 region is CASSAGASMNEQFF. The CDR3 DNA reads TGTGCCAGCAGCGCGGGTGCTTCGATGAATGAGCAGTTCTTC.

The chain uses TRBV2 and TRBJ1-5; 11 bases are a match to TRBD1. Germline lookup yields CDR1 SNHLY and CDR2 FYNNEI. This CDR3 has 15 amino acids. J was trimmed by 2 bases and V by 8 bases; bases with no gene match: 5. CDR3 coding DNA: TGTGCCAGCCGATGGGGACAGGGGGGCAATCAGCCCCAGCATTTT. Translation: CASRWGQGGNQPQHF.

This clone is a singleton in its sample. This chain joins TRBV6-1 and TRBJ1-5; D is unclear. Between the trimmed V and J ends, which lost 4 bases and 2 bases, there was a span of 12 bases. Per the germline V gene, CDR1 is MNHNS and CDR2 is SASEGT. CDR3 length equals 15 residues. The CDR3 region is CASSAQGGGNQPQHF. The CDR3 nucleotides read TGTGCCAGCAGTGCCCAAGGTGGAGGCAATCAGCCCCAGCATTTT.

The chain is built from TRBV5-1 and TRBJ2-7, with D possibly TRBD1 on 5 matching bases. This CDR3 has 15 amino acids. Germline V gene data show CDR1 as SGHRS and CDR2 as YFSETQ. V gave up 0 bases and J gave up 3 bases, with 13 bases separating them. In DNA, the CDR3 is TGCGCCAGCAGCTTGGGACAGTCCCAATACTACGAGCAGTACTTC. Its protein product is CASSLGQSQYYEQYF.

The chain employs TRBV5-1 and TRBJ2-1; D tentatively fits TRBD1 or TRBD2 (5 bases each). The V end lost 3 bases, the J end lost 9 bases, and 16 bases lay between the germline ends. Germline V gives CDR1 SGHRS, CDR2 YFSETQ. The CDR3 covers 14 residues. The CDR3 coding sequence is TGCGCCAGCAGCTCGGATAGCGCAGGGAGTGAGCAGTTCTTC. Amino acids: CASSSDSAGSEQFF.

The chain links TRBV5-6 to TRBJ1-1, with D possibly being TRBD1 (5 bases). Germline assignment: CDR1 SGHDT and CDR2 YYEEEE. There are 17 residues in the CDR3. V lost 0 bases and J lost 4, with 19 bases in between. CDR3: CASSLDWGKGRGTEAFF. The CDR3 nucleotides are TGTGCCAGCAGCTTGGATTGGGGGAAGGGGCGGGGCACTGAAGCTTTCTTT.

The CDR3 DNA is TGTGCCAGCAGCACAGACCTAGCGGCAAACACCGGGGAGCTGTTTTTT. As protein: CASSTDLAANTGELFF. J is TRBJ2-2 and V is TRBV5-5, with TRBD2 matching over 7 bases. The germline V gene has CDR1 SGHKS and CDR2 YYEKEE (reference sequence). The V gene end was trimmed by 4 bases and the J gene end by 2 bases; junction bases not matched to a gene: 8. The CDR3 has 16 amino acids.

V usage is TRBV10-3 and J usage is TRBJ2-2; D may be TRBD2 (6 bases). Germline lookup yields CDR1 ENHRY and CDR2 SYGVKD. CDR3 length: 15 residues. V was pared by 3 bases and J by 4 bases, with 12 bases between. The CDR3 coding sequence is TGTGCCATCAGTGAAGGTAGCGGCGGCACCGGGGAGCTGTTTTTT. Its protein product is CAISEGSGGTGELFF.